This T cell receptor beta chain stems from a study of T cells in Graves' hyperthyroidism and ophthalmopathy. This CDR3 has 15 residues. In germline, CDR1 is MGHRA, CDR2 YSYEKL. V lost 1 base and J 4 bases, leaving 8 bases between the germline ends. Aged 18 to 65, the patients had hyperthyroidism that was newly diagnosed and had lasted under 2 months. The study based diagnoses on clinical symptoms, serum thyroxine and TRAb, thyroid ultrasound and orbital computed tomography. Out of roughly 9.1 ml of fresh peripheral blood came the PBMCs. General study results and limits: Ophthalmopathy was identified by the model a median around 6.3 months ahead of onset.

Amplification targeted TCR beta CDR3 regions from RNA transcripts. First-round RT-PCR with HTBI primers amplified the TCR CDR3 region. TCRdb independently ran MiXCR on the multiplex PCR reads; one entry per CDR3 protein. The sample holds under 400,000 distinct CDR3 sequences, approximately 13% seen once. A remark on this clonotype: Its specificity is unknown.

The sequenced sample was blood. The chain couples TRBV4-1 to TRBJ1-6, with D possibly TRBD1 on 5 matching bases. This TCR derives from a young woman with Graves' hyperthyroidism. The CDR3: CASSQVKGYNSPLHF. CDR3 nucleotide sequence: TGCGCCAGCAGCCAAGTGAAGGGGTATAATTCACCCCTCCACTTT.